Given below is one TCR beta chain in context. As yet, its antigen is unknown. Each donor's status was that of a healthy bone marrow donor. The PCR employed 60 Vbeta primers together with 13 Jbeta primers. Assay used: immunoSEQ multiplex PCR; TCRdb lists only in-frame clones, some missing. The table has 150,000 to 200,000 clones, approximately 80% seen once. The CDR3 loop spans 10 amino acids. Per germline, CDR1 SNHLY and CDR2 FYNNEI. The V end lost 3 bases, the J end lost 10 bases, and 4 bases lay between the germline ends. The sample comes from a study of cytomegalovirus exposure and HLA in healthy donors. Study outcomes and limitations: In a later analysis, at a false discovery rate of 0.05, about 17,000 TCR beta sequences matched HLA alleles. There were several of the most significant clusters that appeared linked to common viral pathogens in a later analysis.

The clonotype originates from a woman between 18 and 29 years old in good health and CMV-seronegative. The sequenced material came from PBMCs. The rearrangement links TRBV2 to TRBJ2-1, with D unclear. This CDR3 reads CASSDREQFF. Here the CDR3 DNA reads TGTGCCAGCAGTGACAGAGAGCAGTTCTTC.